This T cell receptor (beta chain) was observed in a study of monozygotic twins with inflammatory bowel disease. Study-wide results and limits: On the inverse Simpson index, IBD patients scored lower for TCRbeta diversity than healthy co-twins. Among IBD patients, fewer clonotypes were shared with others than among healthy twins, especially with disease activity.

Concerning this clonotype itself: Its target is not known.

No DNA is given; TCRdb re-called the 5' RACE reads and lists each CDR3 protein once. The sample has about 210,000 distinct CDR3 sequences, and its top ten clones hold under 8.5%. Whole blood supplied total RNA, and T cells were not sorted. Sequences were obtained from blood. This TCR was sampled from a human donor with ulcerative colitis or Crohn's disease, or a healthy co-twin of an affected twin (not recorded which).

This CDR3 reads CSANGGGSNQPQHF. The chain recombines TRBV20-1 with TRBJ1-5. CDR1 is DFQATT, CDR2 SNEGSKA, per germline (reference sequence). The CDR3 length is 14 residues.